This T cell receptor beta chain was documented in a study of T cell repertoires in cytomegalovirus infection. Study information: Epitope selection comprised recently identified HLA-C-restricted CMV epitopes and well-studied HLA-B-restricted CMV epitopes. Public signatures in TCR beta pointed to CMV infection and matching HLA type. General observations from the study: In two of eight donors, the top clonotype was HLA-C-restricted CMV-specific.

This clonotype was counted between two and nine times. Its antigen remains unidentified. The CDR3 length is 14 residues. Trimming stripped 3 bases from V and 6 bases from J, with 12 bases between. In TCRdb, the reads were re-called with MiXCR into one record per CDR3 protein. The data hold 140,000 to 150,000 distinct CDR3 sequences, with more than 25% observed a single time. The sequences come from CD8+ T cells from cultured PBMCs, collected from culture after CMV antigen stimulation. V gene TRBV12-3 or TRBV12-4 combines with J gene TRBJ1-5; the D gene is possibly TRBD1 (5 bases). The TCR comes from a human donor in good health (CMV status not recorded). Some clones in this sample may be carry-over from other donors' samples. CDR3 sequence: CASSFPGRIQPQHF. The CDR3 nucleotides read TGTGCCAGCAGTTTCCCAGGGAGGATTCAGCCCCAGCATTTT.